The rows below give T cell receptor beta chains drawn from one sample of a study of T cell clones after liver transplantation. Generated by immunoSEQ multiplex PCR, the TCRdb table keeps only in-frame clones and is missing some. The sample lists tens of thousands of clones; roughly 85% were seen once. This sample comprised CD4+ T cells from blood, obtained approximately 3.5 years after liver transplant. The receptors originated from a human patient who received a liver transplant. Some T cells may originate from the graft donor. Each CDR3 is given with its conserved first and last residue. The order of the fields is CDR3 length, D gene, clone size, J gene, V gene, CDR3 DNA, CDR3 protein. A D gene is named only where the DNA matches it firmly. Clone size is given for some rows only: seen once, a few or many times, or a class if the clone is expanded.

len: 15; d_gene: TRBD2; abundance: NA; j_gene: TRBJ2-7; v_gene: TRBV28; CDR3nt: TGTGCCAGCACGGTGGGAGTAGGACTAGTCTACGAGCAGTACTTC; CDR3aa: CASTVGVGLVYEQYF
len: 15; d_gene: TRBD2; abundance: NA; j_gene: TRBJ2-7; v_gene: TRBV7-8; CDR3nt: TGTGCCAGCAGCCCGACCGGGACTATCAATTACGAGCAGTACTTC; CDR3aa: CASSPTGTINYEQYF
len: 14; d_gene: TRBD2; abundance: NA; j_gene: TRBJ2-1; v_gene: TRBV19; CDR3nt: TGTGCCAGTAAAGGTGGGACGGCGGGGGGTGAGCAGTTCTTC; CDR3aa: CASKGGTAGGEQFF
len: 15; d_gene: NA; abundance: NA; j_gene: TRBJ2-5; v_gene: TRBV30; CDR3nt: TGTGCCTGGAGTGTTGGTTTGGTGAGGAAGGAGACCCAGTACTTC; CDR3aa: CAWSVGLVRKETQYF
len: 16; d_gene: NA; abundance: NA; j_gene: TRBJ2-1; v_gene: TRBV11-3; CDR3nt: TGTGCCAGCAGCTTAGGACGTGGGGTGCCAGGTCATGAGCAGTTCTTC; CDR3aa: CASSLGRGVPGHEQFF
len: 13; d_gene: NA; abundance: NA; j_gene: TRBJ1-5; v_gene: TRBV29-1; CDR3nt: TGCAGCGTTAGAGGGTCTAGCAATCAGCCCCAGCATTTT; CDR3aa: CSVRGSSNQPQHF
len: 15; d_gene: TRBD2; abundance: NA; j_gene: TRBJ2-1; v_gene: TRBV11-1; CDR3nt: TGTGCCAGCAGCTTACTAGCGGGAGGCCACAATGAGCAGTTCTTC; CDR3aa: CASSLLAGGHNEQFF
len: 14; d_gene: NA; abundance: NA; j_gene: TRBJ2-2; v_gene: TRBV7-2; CDR3nt: TGTGCCAGCAGCCAAGCCGCGGGCGGCGGGGAGCTGTTTTTT; CDR3aa: CASSQAAGGGELFF
len: 16; d_gene: NA; abundance: NA; j_gene: TRBJ1-2; v_gene: TRBV18; CDR3nt: TGTGCCAGCTCAACCCGAGGCGAGGCTGGTAGCTATGGCTACACCTTC; CDR3aa: CASSTRGEAGSYGYTF
len: 15; d_gene: NA; abundance: NA; j_gene: TRBJ1-2; v_gene: TRBV6-5; CDR3nt: TGTGCCAGCAGTTACTCGACAAGAGCTAACTATGGCTACACCTTC; CDR3aa: CASSYSTRANYGYTF
len: 14; d_gene: TRBD1; abundance: NA; j_gene: TRBJ1-2; v_gene: TRBV5-1; CDR3nt: TGCGCCAGCAGCTTGGGGGACAGGGTTTATGGCTACACCTTC; CDR3aa: CASSLGDRVYGYTF
len: 12; d_gene: NA; abundance: NA; j_gene: TRBJ1-5; v_gene: TRBV10-1; CDR3nt: TGCGCCAGCAGTGAGAGCAATCAGCCCCAGCATTTT; CDR3aa: CASSESNQPQHF
len: 15; d_gene: NA; abundance: once; j_gene: TRBJ1-1; v_gene: TRBV5-4; CDR3nt: TGTGCCAGCAGCTTGGCCCGAGGGGGTTGGACTGAAGCTTTCTTT; CDR3aa: CASSLARGGWTEAFF
len: 13; d_gene: NA; abundance: NA; j_gene: TRBJ1-1; v_gene: TRBV28; CDR3nt: TGTGCCAGCAGTTTATTGCGTCAGAGAGAAGCTTTCTTT; CDR3aa: CASSLLRQREAFF
len: 16; d_gene: NA; abundance: NA; j_gene: TRBJ1-3; v_gene: TRBV19; CDR3nt: TGTGCCAGTAGTACCCACGGACGGGGCCCAGGAAACACCATATATTTT; CDR3aa: CASSTHGRGPGNTIYF
len: 14; d_gene: NA; abundance: NA; j_gene: TRBJ1-5; v_gene: TRBV2; CDR3nt: TGTGCCAGCACCCTGGACAGTGGGGGGGGGCCCCAGCATTTT; CDR3aa: CASTLDSGGGPQHF
len: 13; d_gene: TRBD1; abundance: NA; j_gene: TRBJ2-5; v_gene: TRBV10-1; CDR3nt: TGCGCCAGCAGTTGGACAGGGAAGGGGACCCAGTACTTC; CDR3aa: CASSWTGKGTQYF
len: 15; d_gene: TRBD1; abundance: NA; j_gene: TRBJ1-5; v_gene: TRBV18; CDR3nt: TGTGCCAGCTCATCGGCGACAGGGTGGAATCAGCCCCAGCATTTT; CDR3aa: CASSSATGWNQPQHF
len: 12; d_gene: NA; abundance: NA; j_gene: TRBJ1-1; v_gene: TRBV7-9; CDR3nt: TGTGCCAGCAGCCCCCAGGACGGAGAAGCTTTCTTT; CDR3aa: CASSPQDGEAFF
len: 13; d_gene: NA; abundance: few; j_gene: TRBJ1-5; v_gene: TRBV6-5; CDR3nt: TGTGCCAGCAGTTACGGGGGAAGTCAGCCCCAGCATTTT; CDR3aa: CASSYGGSQPQHF
len: 14; d_gene: NA; abundance: NA; j_gene: TRBJ2-7; v_gene: TRBV10-3; CDR3nt: TGTGCCATCAGAGACCGGTGGGACGGGTACGAGCAGTACTTC; CDR3aa: CAIRDRWDGYEQYF
len: 14; d_gene: TRBD1; abundance: NA; j_gene: TRBJ2-4; v_gene: TRBV7-3; CDR3nt: TGTGCCAGCAGCGAAGGACAGGGTAAAAACATTCAGTACTTC; CDR3aa: CASSEGQGKNIQYF
len: 15; d_gene: NA; abundance: NA; j_gene: TRBJ1-3; v_gene: TRBV7-9; CDR3nt: TGTGCCAGCAGCAGAACCCCTGGGCCTGGAAACACCATATATTTT; CDR3aa: CASSRTPGPGNTIYF
len: 13; d_gene: NA; abundance: NA; j_gene: TRBJ2-1; v_gene: TRBV11-2; CDR3nt: TGTGCCAGCAGCTTAGGGCGGAACAATGAGCAGTTCTTC; CDR3aa: CASSLGRNNEQFF
len: 16; d_gene: NA; abundance: NA; j_gene: TRBJ1-5; v_gene: TRBV28; CDR3nt: TGTGCCAGCAGTTTCCGGCAGGGTAATAGCAATCAGCCCCAGCATTTT; CDR3aa: CASSFRQGNSNQPQHF
len: 14; d_gene: TRBD1; abundance: NA; j_gene: TRBJ2-7; v_gene: TRBV7-6; CDR3nt: TGTGCCAGCAGCTCTGACAGGGCCTCCTACGAGCAGTACTTC; CDR3aa: CASSSDRASYEQYF
len: 16; d_gene: NA; abundance: NA; j_gene: TRBJ2-6; v_gene: TRBV19; CDR3nt: TGTGCCAGTAACGACTTGAGGGCAGCTGGGGCCAACGTCCTGACTTTC; CDR3aa: CASNDLRAAGANVLTF
len: 12; d_gene: NA; abundance: NA; j_gene: TRBJ2-7; v_gene: TRBV28; CDR3nt: TGTGCCAGTTCGACTCCGACCTACGAGCAGTACTTC; CDR3aa: CASSTPTYEQYF
len: 15; d_gene: NA; abundance: NA; j_gene: TRBJ1-4; v_gene: TRBV5-1; CDR3nt: TGCGCCAGCAGCTACCAGACAGCAACTAATGAAAAACTGTTTTTT; CDR3aa: CASSYQTATNEKLFF
len: 15; d_gene: NA; abundance: NA; j_gene: TRBJ2-1; v_gene: TRBV5-6; CDR3nt: TGTGCCAGCAGCTTGGGGAGGGATTCCTACAATGAGCAGTTCTTC; CDR3aa: CASSLGRDSYNEQFF
len: 14; d_gene: TRBD1; abundance: once; j_gene: TRBJ2-7; v_gene: TRBV5-1; CDR3nt: TGCGCCAGCAGCACCGGACAGGGGTCCTACGAGCAGTACTTC; CDR3aa: CASSTGQGSYEQYF
len: 14; d_gene: NA; abundance: NA; j_gene: TRBJ1-1; v_gene: TRBV6-5; CDR3nt: TGTGCCAGCAGTTACTCAAAGGGAGGGACTGAAGCTTTCTTT; CDR3aa: CASSYSKGGTEAFF
len: 14; d_gene: TRBD1; abundance: NA; j_gene: TRBJ2-1; v_gene: TRBV5-1; CDR3nt: TGCGCCAGCAGCACGGACAGGATTTACAATGAGCAGTTCTTC; CDR3aa: CASSTDRIYNEQFF
len: 12; d_gene: NA; abundance: few; j_gene: TRBJ2-7; v_gene: TRBV21-1; CDR3nt: TGTCCCGAGGGGACAGGAATTTACGAGCAGTACTTC; CDR3aa: CPEGTGIYEQYF
len: 15; d_gene: NA; abundance: NA; j_gene: TRBJ2-6; v_gene: TRBV19; CDR3nt: TGTGCCAGTAGTAGGGCCGCCTCTGGGGCCAACGTCCTGATTTTC; CDR3aa: CASSRAASGANVLIF
len: 14; d_gene: NA; abundance: once; j_gene: TRBJ2-3; v_gene: TRBV28; CDR3nt: TGTGCCTCCGGGGCGGTCGGGTTCACAGATACGCAGTATTTT; CDR3aa: CASGAVGFTDTQYF
len: 15; d_gene: NA; abundance: NA; j_gene: TRBJ2-5; v_gene: TRBV5-4; CDR3nt: TGTGCCAGCAGCTTGGGCGGCCTCCCCGGGGAGACCCAGTACTTC; CDR3aa: CASSLGGLPGETQYF
len: 15; d_gene: NA; abundance: NA; j_gene: TRBJ2-3; v_gene: TRBV6-1; CDR3nt: TGTGCCAGCAGAGTAGACGGATCCACCACAGATACGCAGTATTTT; CDR3aa: CASRVDGSTTDTQYF
len: 12; d_gene: NA; abundance: NA; j_gene: TRBJ2-7; v_gene: TRBV10-1; CDR3nt: TGCGCCAGCAGTTCTAGCCCGGGCGAGCAGTACTTC; CDR3aa: CASSSSPGEQYF
len: 16; d_gene: TRBD2; abundance: NA; j_gene: TRBJ2-4; v_gene: TRBV5-4; CDR3nt: TGTGCCAGCAGCCCTGGGACTAGCGGGGCCAAAAACATTCAGTACTTC; CDR3aa: CASSPGTSGAKNIQYF
len: 16; d_gene: NA; abundance: NA; j_gene: TRBJ2-2; v_gene: TRBV7-2; CDR3nt: TGTGCCAGCAGCCTCCTCGGGACGGAGAACACCGGGGAGCTGTTTTTT; CDR3aa: CASSLLGTENTGELFF
len: 16; d_gene: TRBD2; abundance: NA; j_gene: TRBJ2-7; v_gene: TRBV4-1; CDR3nt: TGCGCCAGCAGCCAAGGATCTAGCGGGGGCCCCTACGAGCAGTACTTC; CDR3aa: CASSQGSSGGPYEQYF
len: 19; d_gene: TRBD2; abundance: NA; j_gene: TRBJ2-3; v_gene: TRBV13; CDR3nt: TGTGCCAGCAGCCCCCCTCCGGGAGGGCTTATTGGGCCCCCAGATACGCAGTATTTT; CDR3aa: CASSPPPGGLIGPPDTQYF
len: 12; d_gene: NA; abundance: few; j_gene: TRBJ1-2; v_gene: TRBV5-5; CDR3nt: TGTGCCAGCTCCGAGGGGTTCTATGGCTACACCTTC; CDR3aa: CASSEGFYGYTF
len: 15; d_gene: TRBD1; abundance: NA; j_gene: TRBJ2-5; v_gene: TRBV10-1; CDR3nt: TGCGCCAGCAGTGATTTCGGGACAGGGGGAGAGACCCAGTACTTC; CDR3aa: CASSDFGTGGETQYF
len: 14; d_gene: TRBD1; abundance: NA; j_gene: TRBJ2-7; v_gene: TRBV2; CDR3nt: TGTGCCAGCAGTGGGACAGGGGGAAGAAACGAGCAGTACTTC; CDR3aa: CASSGTGGRNEQYF
len: 13; d_gene: NA; abundance: NA; j_gene: TRBJ2-1; v_gene: TRBV2; CDR3nt: TGTGCCAGCAGCCTCCAAGCTTACAATGAGCAGTTCTTC; CDR3aa: CASSLQAYNEQFF
len: 14; d_gene: TRBD1; abundance: NA; j_gene: TRBJ1-1; v_gene: TRBV28; CDR3nt: TGTGCCAGCATTCCCCGGGACAGCTACACTGAAGCTTTCTTT; CDR3aa: CASIPRDSYTEAFF
len: 14; d_gene: TRBD1; abundance: NA; j_gene: TRBJ1-1; v_gene: TRBV5-4; CDR3nt: TGTGCCAGCAGCAGGGACAGAGAGAACACTGAAGCTTTCTTT; CDR3aa: CASSRDRENTEAFF
len: 14; d_gene: TRBD1; abundance: NA; j_gene: TRBJ1-2; v_gene: TRBV11-2; CDR3nt: TGTGCCAGCAGCTTAAGTATGACAGGGGGTGGCTACACCTTC; CDR3aa: CASSLSMTGGGYTF
len: 14; d_gene: NA; abundance: NA; j_gene: TRBJ2-7; v_gene: TRBV7-9; CDR3nt: TGTGCCAGCAGCTGGGCCGGCCAGACTTACGAGCAGTACTTC; CDR3aa: CASSWAGQTYEQYF
len: 15; d_gene: NA; abundance: once; j_gene: TRBJ2-2; v_gene: TRBV7-6; CDR3nt: TGTGCCAGCAGCTTATCAGGGGAAGGCACCGGGGAGCTGTTTTTT; CDR3aa: CASSLSGEGTGELFF
len: 14; d_gene: NA; abundance: few; j_gene: TRBJ2-1; v_gene: TRBV5-1; CDR3nt: TGCGCCAGCAGCTCACTTGAGGGTAGTAATGAGCAGTTCTTC; CDR3aa: CASSSLEGSNEQFF